The clone carrying this TCR beta chain was seen more than once but under ten times. Construction of TCR beta libraries relied on iRepertoire HTBI primers and on Arm-PCR targeting CDR3 regions. In TCRdb, the multiplex PCR reads were re-called with MiXCR into one record per CDR3 protein. The sample lists 510,000 or so distinct CDR3 sequences; more than 10% were seen once. The data were obtained in a study of regulatory T cells in long-lasting Graves disease. Time point defined: newly diagnosed GD, antithyroid drugs for less than 3 months. Scientists built the TCR library using RNA that was extracted from PBMCs. V dropped 4 bases and J dropped 14 bases, with 11 bases sitting between them. The germline V gene encodes CDR1 MGHRA and CDR2 YSYEKL. The CDR3 totals 11 residues. These same records also appear under a second study, on T cells in Graves' hyperthyroidism and ophthalmopathy.

Sample: peripheral blood mononuclear cells (PBMCs), taken at new diagnosis, from a patient treated with antithyroid drugs. The rearrangement links TRBV4-1 to TRBJ1-4; D possibly corresponds to TRBD1 (6 bases). The TCR originated in a woman aged 25 to 39 with Graves disease. The CDR3 nucleotides are TGCGCCAGCAGCCTAGGGGGGAGGCTGTTTTTT. Protein sequence: CASSLGGRLFF.